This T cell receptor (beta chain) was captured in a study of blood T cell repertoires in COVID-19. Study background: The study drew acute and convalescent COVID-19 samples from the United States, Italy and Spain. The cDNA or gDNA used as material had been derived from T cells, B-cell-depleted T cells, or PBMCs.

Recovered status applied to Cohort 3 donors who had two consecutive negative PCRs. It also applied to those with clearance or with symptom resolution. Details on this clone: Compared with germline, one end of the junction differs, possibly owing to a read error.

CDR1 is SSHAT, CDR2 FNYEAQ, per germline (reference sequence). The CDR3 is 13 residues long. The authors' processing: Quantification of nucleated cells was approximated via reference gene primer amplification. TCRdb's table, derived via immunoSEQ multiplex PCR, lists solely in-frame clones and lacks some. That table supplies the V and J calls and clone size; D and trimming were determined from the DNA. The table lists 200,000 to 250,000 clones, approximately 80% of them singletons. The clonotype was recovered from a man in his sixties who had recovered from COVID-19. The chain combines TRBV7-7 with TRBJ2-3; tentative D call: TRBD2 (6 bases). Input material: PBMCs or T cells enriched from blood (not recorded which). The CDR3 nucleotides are TGTGCTAGCAGCTTAGTTGGGGGGGATACGCAGTATTTT. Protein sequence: CASSLVGGDTQYF. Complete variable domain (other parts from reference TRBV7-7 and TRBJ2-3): GAGVSQSPRYKVTKRGQDVTLRCDPISSHATLYWYQQALGQGPEFLTYFNYEAQPDKSGLPSDRFSAERPEGSISTLTIQRTEQRDSAMYRCASSLVGGDTQYFGPGTRLTVL.